The rows below give T cell receptor beta chains drawn from one sample of a study of cytotoxic CD8 clonotypes in ibrutinib-treated CLL. Sequencing was performed with immunoSEQ multiplex PCR; in TCRdb, only in-frame clones are kept and a portion is missing. The repertoire holds fewer than 400,000 clones, with around 66% as singletons. Sequencing used PBMCs, obtained after 36 months of ibrutinib treatment. The source of these receptors is a human donor with chronic lymphocytic leukemia. Both conserved end residues are part of each CDR3. A D gene is named only where the DNA matches it firmly. The size of a clone is reported for some rows only, either as once, few or many, or as a class for expanded clones.

V gene	J gene	clone size	D gene	CDR3 protein	CDR3 DNA
TRBV7-8	TRBJ2-1	-	TRBD1	CASSSDRVRSYNEQFF	TGTGCCAGCAGCTCGGACAGGGTTCGGTCCTACAATGAGCAGTTCTTC
TRBV4-1	TRBJ2-2	-	-	CASSQVPRTGELFF	TGCGCCAGCAGCCAAGTCCCGCGCACCGGGGAGCTGTTTTTT
TRBV28	TRBJ2-2	-	TRBD2	CASSLWAGGNTGELFF	TGTGCCAGCAGTTTATGGGCGGGAGGCAACACCGGGGAGCTGTTTTTT
TRBV7-8	TRBJ2-3	-	-	CASSLPKADTQYF	TGTGCCAGCAGCCTACCCAAAGCAGATACGCAGTATTTT
TRBV7-9	TRBJ1-2	-	-	CASSLGYNYGYTF	TGTGCCAGCAGCTTAGGTTATAACTATGGCTACACCTTC
TRBV5-1	TRBJ2-3	-	TRBD2	CASNGLATDTQYF	TGCGCCAGCAACGGACTAGCTACAGATACGCAGTATTTT
TRBV28	TRBJ1-1	-	-	CASREGNTEAFF	TGTGCCAGCAGGGAGGGTAACACTGAAGCTTTCTTT
TRBV9	TRBJ1-1	-	-	CASSVGGGGGNTEAFF	TGTGCCAGCAGCGTAGGGGGCGGAGGGGGAAACACTGAAGCTTTCTTT
TRBV2	TRBJ2-7	-	-	CASTTHPVDEQYF	TGTGCCAGCACCACTCACCCCGTGGACGAGCAGTACTTC
TRBV7-2	TRBJ2-7	once	TRBD2	CASSSPGGRYEQYF	TGTGCCAGCAGCTCTCCGGGGGGGCGGTACGAGCAGTACTTC
TRBV11-2	TRBJ1-1	once	-	CASSFSRAYDTEAFF	TGTGCCAGCAGCTTTAGTAGGGCATACGACACTGAAGCTTTCTTT
TRBV6-6	TRBJ1-1	-	-	CASSYSRGSNTEAFF	TGTGCCAGCAGTTACTCGCGGGGGTCGAACACTGAAGCTTTCTTT
TRBV15	TRBJ2-1	-	-	CATKLARAMDEQFF	TGTGCCACCAAACTAGCCCGGGCTATGGATGAGCAGTTCTTC
TRBV15	TRBJ2-7	-	TRBD1	CATGQGAGAYEQYF	TGTGCCACCGGACAGGGGGCTGGGGCCTACGAGCAGTACTTC
TRBV19	TRBJ2-1	few	-	CASSPGYNEQFF	TGTGCCAGTAGTCCAGGGTACAATGAGCAGTTCTTC
TRBV10-3	TRBJ1-2	-	-	CATTVSGSYGYTF	TGTGCCACCACCGTTTCAGGGTCCTATGGCTACACCTTC
TRBV19	TRBJ1-5	-	-	CASRAGDEGPHQPQHF	TGTGCCAGTAGGGCCGGGGACGAAGGCCCGCATCAGCCCCAGCATTTT
TRBV28	TRBJ2-1	-	-	CASSLSGQEGEQFF	TGTGCCAGCAGTTTATCTGGACAGGAGGGGGAGCAGTTCTTC
TRBV7-9	TRBJ1-5	few	-	CASSSTEKTSNQPQHF	TGTGCCAGCAGCTCCACGGAGAAGACTAGCAATCAGCCCCAGCATTTT
TRBV2	TRBJ2-7	few	-	CASSARGAYEQYF	TGTGCCAGCAGTGCCAGGGGTGCCTACGAGCAGTACTTC
TRBV28	TRBJ2-5	-	TRBD1	CASSVDRVQETQYF	TGTGCCAGCAGTGTGGACAGGGTCCAAGAGACCCAGTACTTC
TRBV29-1	TRBJ2-1	-	TRBD2	CSVVSGRGNEQFF	TGCAGCGTTGTTAGCGGGAGGGGCAATGAGCAGTTCTTC